The clone carrying this TCR beta chain showed up just a few times. Its antigen remains unidentified. The sample is drawn from a study of CD8+ T cells in alopecia areata. Study-level results: Scalp samples also yield sequences of resident alphabeta T cells from normal skin.

In each case, RNA was isolated and then reverse transcribed into cDNA as the sequencing template. Measured with immunoSEQ multiplex PCR; TCRdb has only the in-frame clones, and not every one. Of approximately 190,000 clones in the sample, 58% were seen once. The V gene's germline CDR1 is DFQATT and CDR2 SNEGSKA (reference sequence). This CDR3 has 11 residues. Stated treatment: oral pan-JAK inhibitor, 5-10 mg twice daily. Researchers gathered lesional scalp punch biopsies and peripheral blood from patients with alopecia areata. The sequencing used CD4+ T cells sorted from blood, collected at week 24, from a patient treated with tofacitinib. The clonotype originates from a human donor with alopecia areata. The rearrangement uses TRBV20-1 and TRBJ2-7, with D possibly being TRBD1 or TRBD2 (5 bases each). CDR3 bases: TGCATAGCCGGGACCTCCTACGAGCAGTACTTC. Translation gives CIAGTSYEQYF.